This T cell receptor beta chain was recorded in a study of tumor-infiltrating lymphocytes in primary liver carcinoma (dated by TCRdb to 2015 to 2018). Notes on the research overall: Between late 2015 and March 2016, roughly five patients in China with histopathologically diagnosed primary liver carcinoma had surgical resection. Of the five patients (three men and two women, aged 30 to 69 years), four had hepatocellular carcinoma and one had combined HCC and intrahepatic cholangiocarcinoma. Tumors of the five patients were stage T1-T3 N0M0 with maximum diameters of about 4.2 to 10 cm. Each sample produced roughly 3.5 to 8 million productive TCRbeta reads, and read depth showed no significant difference between tissue types. Across five regions of each liver tumor, along with adjacent normal tissue and blood, the study brought together TCRbeta repertoire sequencing, expression microarrays and whole-exome sequencing. A total of 35 or so specimens from 5 patients underwent TCRbeta repertoire sequencing, comprising roughly 25 tumor regions, 5 adjacent noncancerous liver tissues and 5 peripheral blood samples. Repertoires from technical replicates were highly reproducible, with mean shared-clone rates approximately 0.88 and correlation coefficients above 0.98.

A constant-region primer and ProtoScript II reverse transcriptase were used to reverse-transcribe TCRbeta-specific cDNA from about 0.55 ug total RNA. Construction of the TCRbeta libraries relied on three nested rounds of multiplex PCR, following a slightly modified ARM-PCR procedure. Each of the first two PCR rounds ran for approximately 10 cycles using multiplex TRBV1-TRBV30 forward primers together with a Cbeta reverse primer. Sample barcodes and Illumina adapters were attached in a final 25-cycle PCR using Deep VentR polymerase. Before sequencing, amplicons of 200-500 bp were gel-purified using a QIAquick gel extraction kit. The TCRbeta amplicons were sequenced with 250-bp paired-end reads on an Illumina HiSeq 2500. Per the original workflow: To recover full CDR3 sequences, reads were quality-trimmed using Trimmomatic v0.33 and paired reads were then merged using FLASH v1.2.11. MiGEC v1.2.1b assigned V, D and J germline segments to the rearranged TCRbeta sequences. Clonotype statistics, along with Shannon-Wiener diversity indices, were calculated using VDJtools v1.0.0. To reduce sampling bias, subsequent analyses other than the diversity analysis used only the 250 most abundant clonotypes in each sample. TCRdb passed the public sequencing reads through fastp at Q25 and MiXCR, retaining productive beta sequences. A single entry per CDR3 protein holds the most common genes and DNA from its merged rows. TCRdb's processing, not the authors' own work, is the source of the V and J calls. Recorded for this sample are around 210,000 distinct CDR3 sequences; almost 65% of them occurred a single time. Approximately 6.6% of the sample comes from the top ten.

Comments on this clonotype: This clone's antigen is unknown. Its ends do not fully match the called genes, so a read error is possible.

RNA from unsorted whole blood was extracted with TRIzol reagent, and germline DNA was obtained with the DNeasy Blood & Tissue kit. Chronic HBV infection was present in the patients, and the patients were treatment-naive at sampling. About 4 milliliters of peripheral blood were collected into K2EDTA tubes before surgery. Overall study results and their limits: Repertoire overlap was found to be higher between tumor regions (mean around 35%) than between tumor-adjacent (roughly 17%) or tumor-blood (around 15%) pairs, consistent with antigen-driven expansion. Because sequencing covered only the TCR beta chain and unpaired alpha chains were not captured, true repertoire diversity is likely underestimated. With just a few patients in the study, the authors point out that the findings should be validated in a larger study. Because the samples were bulk and unsorted, CD4+ and CD8+ T cell repertoires could not be compared. The top 250 clones made up a significantly larger repertoire fraction in tumors than in blood (p = 0.039).

According to the germline V gene, CDR1 reads SGHAT and CDR2 reads FQNNGV. Taken from cysteine to phenylalanine, the CDR3 has 16 residues. Only the CDR3 DNA stays, 48 bases, in frame from base 1. The rearrangement joined TRBV11-2 to TRBJ2-2; the D gene is perhaps TRBD1 or TRBD2, as each covers 6 bases. This receptor was taken from a woman aged 55-69 years with primary liver carcinoma and hepatitis B virus infection. Sequenced: peripheral blood. The encoded CDR3 is CARSLMQGLNTGEVFF. The nucleotide sequence reads as follows: TGTGCCAGAAGCTTAATGCAGGGGTTGAACACCGGGGAGGTGTTTTTT.